The clone carrying this T cell receptor (beta chain) appeared many times. This entry comes from a study of prognosis after radiotherapy for stage I lung cancer. Study overall: Patients numbered 10 to 15 men and 5 or 6 women, aged roughly 53 to 85 with a median of roughly 70 years. Across the cohort, concurrent therapy accompanying stereotactic body radiotherapy was administered to no patient. Distant metastases after radiotherapy occurred in a handful of patients at a median of about seven months; 15 showed no significant progression.

CDR3 of TCR beta was amplified from genomic DNA via a two-round multiplex PCR. Initially, in first-round PCR, primers specific to each TRBV and TRBJ gene were used. Each CDR3 protein gets one entry after TCRdb re-called the multiplex PCR reads with MiXCR. The table has some 17,000 distinct CDR3 sequences, about 46% seen once. Germline CDR1 is SNHLY and CDR2 is FYNNEI. V lost 2 bases and J lost 0, with 8 bases in between. The CDR3 sequence is 15 residues long. The clonotype comes from a donor of 50 years or more with non-small cell lung cancer. The sequencing used PBMCs, collected before or after stereotactic body radiation therapy (not recorded which). The chain carries TRBV2 and TRBJ1-3, with D possibly being TRBD1 (6 bases). CDR3 nucleotides: TGTGCCAGCAGTGAAAGGGGGGCCTCTGGAAACACCATATATTTT. Protein product: CASSERGASGNTIYF.